The following is a T cell receptor beta chain sequence with its context. The antigen is not known. Unique molecular identifiers tagged the TCRbeta library. TCRdb re-called the PCR reads with MiXCR, one entry per CDR3 protein. The sample lists 450,000 to 550,000 distinct CDR3 sequences, roughly 10% seen once, with 11% to 15% in the top ten. The data belong to a study of T-cell reconstitution after alpha-beta-depleted transplantation in children. General study results and limits: Counts and diversity of T cells one year after transplant came mostly from newly produced T cells. It was surviving recipient T cells and thymic progenitors that gave some patients high TCRbeta diversity at day 60. Reports say that about two months after transplant, the alpha-beta T cells came out of several hundred graft clones that had expanded.

The V end was cut by 2 bases, the J end by 4 bases, with 11 bases between. Germline CDR1 and CDR2: SEHNR and FQNEAQ (reference sequence). The CDR3 covers 14 residues. The sequenced sample was PBMCs, mostly from graft donor cells, obtained 180 days after TCRalphabeta/CD19-depleted stem cell transplant. The sequence came from a female patient aged 2 to 10 who had a stem cell transplant for aplastic anemia, so the T cells may come from the graft donor. V gene TRBV7-9 combines with J gene TRBJ2-5; D possibly corresponds to TRBD2 (5 bases). As DNA, the CDR3 is TGTGCCAGCAGCTTATCCTCAGGACTAGAGACCCAGTACTTC. Translation: CASSLSSGLETQYF.